The entry that follows covers one T cell receptor (beta chain) sequence. Clones were sequenced by immunoSEQ multiplex PCR, and TCRdb holds only the in-frame ones, with some missing. This sample has around 82,000 clones; about 89% occur once, and the top ten carry about an eighth. This specimen comes from a study of OX40 agonist ivuxolimab in advanced cancers. This CDR3 region has 14 residues. The germline V gene encodes CDR1 SGDLS and CDR2 YYNGEE. Trimming removed 0 bases at V and 3 bases at J, with 9 bases between. The chain couples TRBV9 to TRBJ2-5; no firm D call. The sequence was collected from an adult with an advanced solid tumor such as melanoma, head and neck, liver or kidney cancer. Sequenced here: CD4+ or CD8+ T cells sorted from blood, sampled in a trial of the OX40 agonist ivuxolimab. CDR3 DNA: TGTGCCAGCAGCGTAGGGCCAGTAGAAGAGACCCAGTACTTC. Translation gives CASSVGPVEETQYF.